This T cell receptor beta chain was profiled in a study of OX40 agonist ivuxolimab in advanced cancers. There are 14 residues in the CDR3. Germline values: CDR1 MNHEY, CDR2 SMNVEV (reference sequence). The V gene lost 2 bases and the J gene lost 3 bases, with 11 bases spanning the gap. The method was immunoSEQ multiplex PCR; TCRdb's version includes in-frame clones alone and lacks a portion of them. The sample yields 100,000 to 150,000 clones, about 93% seen once. The TCR sequence derives from an adult with an advanced solid tumor such as melanoma, head and neck, liver or kidney cancer. The chain links TRBV27 to TRBJ2-7, with D perhaps TRBD1 (6 bases). Here the sequenced sample was CD4+ or CD8+ T cells sorted from blood, taken in a trial of the OX40 agonist ivuxolimab. CDR3 sequence reads: CASSLKQGSYEQYF. CDR3 nucleotides: TGTGCCAGCAGTTTAAAACAGGGTAGCTACGAGCAGTACTTC.